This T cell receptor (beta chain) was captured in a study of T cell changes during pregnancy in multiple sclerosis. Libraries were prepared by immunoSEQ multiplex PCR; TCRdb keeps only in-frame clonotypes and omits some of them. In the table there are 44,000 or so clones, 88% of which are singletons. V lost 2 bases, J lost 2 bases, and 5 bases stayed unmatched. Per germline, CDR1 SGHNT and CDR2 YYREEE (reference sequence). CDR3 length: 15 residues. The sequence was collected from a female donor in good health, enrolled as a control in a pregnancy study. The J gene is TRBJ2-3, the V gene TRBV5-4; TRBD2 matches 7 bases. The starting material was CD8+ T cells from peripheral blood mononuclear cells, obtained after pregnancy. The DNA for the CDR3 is TGTGCCAGCAGCTTAAAGCGGGAACTCACAGATACGCAGTATTTT. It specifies CASSLKRELTDTQYF.